This TCR beta chain derives from a study of a mutant IDH1 vaccine in newly diagnosed glioma. Across the whole study: Most patients had radiochemotherapy with temozolomide before enrollment; others had one alone.

As for time point: baseline, week 1 (first vaccination visit). Treatment: pre-vaccination baseline after standard-of-care therapy. Astrocytomas found in donors were new, WHO grade 3 or 4, IDH1-mutant and ATRX-lost. The table came from immunoSEQ multiplex PCR; TCRdb's copy has only in-frame clones and leaves some out. The data hold 75,000 to 100,000 clones, with approximately 90% observed a single time. The V end was cut by 1 base, the J end by 2 bases, with 8 bases between. From germline, CDR1 is SEHNR and CDR2 FQNEAQ (reference sequence). The CDR3 extends over 14 amino acids. This chain joins TRBV7-9 and TRBJ2-5, with D possibly TRBD2 on 6 matching bases. The sequenced sample was PBMCs, obtained from a glioma patient treated with radiotherapy, temozolomide or both. The origin of this receptor is a woman aged 50 to 60 with glioma. CDR3 sequence reads: CASSLGGLQETQYF. In nucleotides, the CDR3 is TGTGCCAGCAGCTTAGGGGGACTTCAAGAGACCCAGTACTTC.